A single sample is the source of the 30 T cell receptor beta chains below, sequenced in a study of blood T cell repertoires in COVID-19. This table comes from immunoSEQ multiplex PCR, and its TCRdb copy is limited to in-frame clones, with some not included. The sample includes roughly 70,000 clones, roughly 90% of them seen just once. The sequencing input was peripheral blood. The receptors derive from an elderly man with COVID-19, enrolled during active disease.

Worth noting for this clone: Other DNA sequences in this sample translate to the same CDR3. The chain couples TRBV7-9 to TRBJ2-7; 8 positions match TRBD2. Per germline, CDR1 SEHNR and CDR2 FQNEAQ (reference sequence). Trimming removed 5 bases from V and 6 bases from J; junction bases left unmatched: 9. The CDR3 consists of 14 residues. The CDR3 coding sequence is TGTGCCAGCAGCCCGGGGGGGCAGGGCGGCGAGCAGTACTTC. This sequence encodes CASSPGGQGGEQYF.

This clone has just a few counts. This chain uses TRBV12-5 with TRBJ1-2; TRBD1 is a possible D gene (6 bases). The CDR3 is 18 residues long. CDR1 and CDR2 from the germline V gene are LGHNT and FRNRAP. V lost 1 base, J lost 0 bases, and 18 bases lay in between. CDR3 bases: TGTGCTAGTGGTTTGGATATCATCAGGGGAACCTCTAACTATGGCTACACCTTC. Translation gives CASGLDIIRGTSNYGYTF.

The rearrangement links TRBV10-2 to TRBJ1-1, with D possibly being TRBD1 (6 bases). This CDR3 region has 15 residues. Deletions cut 2 bases from V and 1 base from J, with 11 bases between. CDR1 and CDR2 from the germline V gene are WSHSY and SAAADI. The CDR3 here is CASSEQGLKNTEAFF. As DNA, the CDR3 is TGCGCCAGCAGTGAGCAGGGGCTGAAGAACACTGAAGCTTTCTTT.

The genes are TRBV28 and TRBJ2-5; 9 positions match TRBD1. The CDR3 is 12 residues long. V was clipped by 8 bases and J by 4 bases; unmatched bases: 2. CDR1 MDHEN and CDR2 SYDVKM come from the germline V gene. The DNA of the CDR3 is TGTGCCAGCGGACAGGGGACAGAGACCCAGTACTTC. Translating it yields CASGQGTETQYF.

The chain is built from TRBV19 and TRBJ1-5; perhaps TRBD1 as D (5 bases). This CDR3 region has 16 residues. Germline CDR1 reads LNHDA; CDR2 reads SQIVND (reference sequence). V was cut by 7 bases and J by 3 bases, with 19 bases left in between. Written as DNA, the CDR3 is TGTGCCAGTACCCCCTTTAAGGGGCTGTACAATCAGCCCCAGCATTTT. It codes for CASTPFKGLYNQPQHF.

This chain uses TRBV5-1 with TRBJ2-5; the D is unclear. V was cut by 0 bases and J by 4 bases, with 7 bases left in between. Per germline, CDR1 SGHRS and CDR2 YFSETQ. This CDR3 is 13 amino acids long. The CDR3 DNA sequence: TGCGCCAGCAGCTTGGCCTCGAGAGAGACCCAGTACTTC. Its translation: CASSLASRETQYF. Combining the CDR3 with reference TRBV5-1 and TRBJ2-5 gives the whole variable domain KAGVTQTPRYLIKTRGQQVTLSCSPISGHRSVSWYQQTPGQGLQFLFEYFSETQRNKGNFPGRFSGRQFSNSRSEMNVSTLELGDSALYLCASSLASRETQYFGPGTRLLVL.

V is TRBV5-1 and J is TRBJ2-7, with TRBD2 matching over 8 bases. The junction had 6 bases not matched to a gene; V was cut back by 4 bases and J by 0 bases. This CDR3 spans 15 amino acids. Per germline, CDR1 SGHRS and CDR2 YFSETQ. CDR3 sequence reads: CASSLGRGNSYEQYF. The DNA of the CDR3 is TGCGCCAGCAGCCTCGGGAGGGGGAACTCCTACGAGCAGTACTTC.

The V gene is TRBV7-7, the J gene TRBJ1-1, with 9 nucleotides matching TRBD1. CDR1 is SSHAT, CDR2 FNYEAQ, per germline (reference sequence). The CDR3 consists of 18 residues. J lost 0 bases, V lost 7 bases, and 15 bases had no gene match. The CDR3 bases are TGTGCCAGCACCTCGGAACACCGGGACAGGGCAATGAACACTGAAGCTTTCTTT. Residues: CASTSEHRDRAMNTEAFF.

The V call is TRBV6-1, the J call TRBJ2-3; 10 bases fit TRBD1. The CDR3 consists of 16 residues. Germline V CDR1 and CDR2: MNHNS, SASEGT. The V gene end was trimmed by 0 bases and the J gene end by 4 bases; junction bases not matched to a gene: 4. The DNA of the CDR3 is TGTGCCAGCAGTGAAGCTCTGGGACAGGGGTCAGATACGCAGTATTTT. It encodes CASSEALGQGSDTQYF.

This sequence joins TRBV6-6 and TRBJ1-1, with D tentatively TRBD1 (6 bases). The CDR3 is 13 residues long. V was shortened by 2 bases and J by 3 bases, with 7 bases between the two germline ends. CDR1 is MNHNY, CDR2 SVGAGI, per germline (reference sequence). CDR3 coding DNA: TGTGCCAGCAGTTACCGGACAGACACTGAAGCTTTCTTT. Translating gives CASSYRTDTEAFF.

V gene TRBV5-4 combines with J gene TRBJ1-5; D perhaps matches TRBD1 (5 bases). The CDR3 totals 13 residues. V was pared by 4 bases and J by 0 bases, with 5 bases between. The germline V gene has CDR1 SGHNT and CDR2 YYREEE (reference sequence). CDR3 DNA sequence: TGTGCCAGCAGCCAGGGTAGCAATCAGCCCCAGCATTTT. As protein: CASSQGSNQPQHF.

This sequence joins TRBV19 and TRBJ1-5, with 7 bases aligning to TRBD1. Trimming took 7 bases from V and 11 from J; bases not matched to a gene: 14. The CDR3 extends over 14 amino acids. Looked up from germline, CDR1 is LNHDA and CDR2 is SQIVND (reference sequence). The CDR3, as DNA: TGTGCCAGTACCCATAGCCGGGACAGTACCGCCCAGCATTTT. It codes for CASTHSRDSTAQHF.

This chain joins TRBV2 and TRBJ2-1; 8 bases match TRBD2. The CDR3 spans 15 residues. Losses at the gene ends were 8 bases for V and 5 bases for J; bases not matched to a gene: 11. In germline, CDR1 is SNHLY, CDR2 FYNNEI. CDR3 in amino acids: CASLPVSAGDNEQFF. The CDR3 DNA follows: TGTGCCAGCCTACCGGTCTCAGCGGGGGACAATGAGCAGTTCTTC.

In regard to this clone: At the DNA level, this CDR3 is encoded by other sequences in the same sample as well. The V gene is TRBV4-1, the J gene TRBJ1-3, with a weak D call TRBD1 (6 bases). Trimming shortened V by 4 bases and J by 2 bases, and 9 bases separated the two germline ends. There are 14 residues in the CDR3. In germline, CDR1 is MGHRA, CDR2 YSYEKL. The CDR3 protein is CASSLNRAGNTIYF. DNA for the CDR3: TGCGCCAGCAGCCTAAACAGGGCTGGAAACACCATATATTTT.

V usage is TRBV6-5 and J usage is TRBJ1-5; 8 positions agree with TRBD1. Germline assignment: CDR1 MNHEY and CDR2 SVGAGI. This CDR3 is built from 13 residues. After removal of 2 bases from V and 7 bases from J, the junction contained 1 base not matched to a gene. Written as DNA, the CDR3 is TGTGCCAGCAGTTACGACAGGGGACAGCCCCAGCATTTT. This gives the protein CASSYDRGQPQHF.

This clone was observed a handful of times. V is TRBV9 and J is TRBJ1-5; TRBD1 is a possible D gene (6 bases). This CDR3 contains 14 residues. Germline V lookup: CDR1 SGDLS, CDR2 YYNGEE. The germline V and J ends were trimmed by 4 bases and 3 bases, with 11 bases remaining between them. The CDR3 here is CASSPWDINQPQHF. The CDR3 DNA sequence: TGTGCCAGCAGCCCCTGGGACATCAATCAGCCCCAGCATTTT.

The rearrangement uses TRBV7-2 and TRBJ1-2; 7 positions agree with TRBD1. The CDR3 has 15 residues. Germline V gene sequence: CDR1 SGHTA, CDR2 FQGNSA. V trimming: 0 bases; J trimming: 6 bases; junction bases outside the gene matches: 7. The CDR3, as DNA: TGTGCCAGCAGCTTAGCCCCTACGACAGGGCATGGCTACACCTTC. Amino acids: CASSLAPTTGHGYTF.

The chain carries TRBV2 and TRBJ1-2; 11 bases are a match to TRBD1. The CDR3 totals 14 residues. The V gene's germline CDR1 is SNHLY and CDR2 FYNNEI. With V trimmed by 10 bases and J by 9 bases, 13 bases remained unmatched. DNA of the CDR3: TGTGCCATCCTCCGGGACAGGGGGGATTTTAGCTACACCTTC. Residues: CAILRDRGDFSYTF.

The CDR3 coding sequence is TGCACCAGCAGCCAAAACAACCGGACAGCTAGCTATGGCTACACCTTC. The encoded protein is CTSSQNNRTASYGYTF. J is TRBJ1-2 and V is TRBV1; the D call in the table, TRBD1, was not verified against the DNA. TRBV1 is designated a pseudogene. This CDR3 spans 16 amino acids.

This sequence joins TRBV29-1 and TRBJ2-1, with 7 bases identical to TRBD1. CDR1 and CDR2 from the germline V gene are SQVTM and ANQGSEA. The CDR3 contains 13 residues. V was pared by 7 bases and J by 8 bases, with 11 bases of the junction left unmatched. The DNA for the CDR3 is TGCAGCGCATCAAGACAGGGTCGCGATGAGCAGTTCTTC. This sequence encodes CSASRQGRDEQFF.

The chain carries TRBV29-1 and TRBJ1-1, with TRBD1 matching 7 bases. This CDR3 comprises 13 residues. Germline assignment: CDR1 SQVTM and CDR2 ANQGSEA. J was trimmed by 4 bases and V by 2 bases; bases with no gene match: 4. In DNA form, the CDR3 reads TGCAGCGTTGAAAAAGGGGGCGTCACTGAAGCTTTCTTT. Its protein is CSVEKGGVTEAFF.

Written as DNA, the CDR3 is TGTGCCAGCAGCAAGACAGGCTTTGGAAACACCATATATTTT. Its protein product is CASSKTGFGNTIYF. The V call is TRBV7-2, the J call TRBJ1-3, with D possibly being TRBD1 (6 bases). The CDR3 spans 14 residues. The V end lost 5 bases, the J end lost 3 bases, and 11 bases lay between the germline ends. CDR1 SGHTA and CDR2 FQGNSA come from the germline V gene.

J is TRBJ1-2 and V is TRBV9; D is uncertain. The CDR3 totals 12 residues. The germline gives CDR1 SGDLS, CDR2 YYNGEE. V lost 3 bases, J lost 4 bases, and 7 bases lay in between. CDR3 DNA: TGTGCCAGCAGCGGCGAAACCTATGGCTACACCTTC. This codes for CASSGETYGYTF.

The chain combines TRBV10-1 with TRBJ2-5; the D gene is possibly TRBD2 (7 bases). The CDR3 runs 16 residues. Germline values: CDR1 WNHNN, CDR2 SYGVQD (reference sequence). V was clipped by 2 bases and J by 3 bases, with 16 bases between them. DNA of the CDR3: TGCGCCAGCAGTGAGCGGGGGGCGGTTGATGAAGAGACCCAGTACTTC. Encoded protein: CASSERGAVDEETQYF.

V gene TRBV5-1 combines with J gene TRBJ2-5, with 16 bases fitting TRBD2. With V trimmed by 4 bases and J by 5 bases, 11 bases remained unmatched. Germline V CDR1 and CDR2: SGHRS, YFSETQ. This CDR3 has 18 amino acids. Here the CDR3 DNA reads TGCGCCAGCAGCCGTACCGGGACTAGCGGGGGGGCCGGGGAGACCCAGTACTTC. Translated: CASSRTGTSGGAGETQYF. Full variable domain (rest looked up from reference TRBV5-1 and TRBJ2-5): KAGVTQTPRYLIKTRGQQVTLSCSPISGHRSVSWYQQTPGQGLQFLFEYFSETQRNKGNFPGRFSGRQFSNSRSEMNVSTLELGDSALYLCASSRTGTSGGAGETQYFGPGTRLLVL.

This chain joins TRBV7-2 and TRBJ1-2, with TRBD1 matching 7 bases. The CDR3 consists of 13 residues. Per germline, CDR1 SGHTA and CDR2 FQGNSA. The J segment lost 5 bases and the V segment lost 4 bases, leaving 4 bases of the junction unmatched. CDR3 amino acids: CASSSTGQYGYTF. CDR3 nucleotides: TGTGCCAGCAGCTCCACGGGACAGTATGGCTACACCTTC. The full variable domain, its missing parts supplied by reference TRBV7-2 and TRBJ1-2, is GAGVSQSPSNKVTEKGKDVELRCDPISGHTALYWYRQSLGQGLEFLIYFQGNSAPDKSGLPSDRFSAERTGGSVSTLTIQRTQQEDSAVYLCASSSTGQYGYTFGSGTRLTVV.

The CDR3 DNA reads TGTGCCAGCAGCGTAGAGGAGGTTGCCTATGGCTACACCTTC. Its translation: CASSVEEVAYGYTF. The gene calls are TRBV9 and TRBJ1-2, with unresolved D. Trimming left V 0 bases short and J 4 bases short, with 10 bases between. This CDR3 has 14 residues. CDR1 is SGDLS and CDR2 is YYNGEE in the germline V gene.

This chain joins TRBV7-9 and TRBJ1-6; D might be TRBD1 (5 bases). Per germline, CDR1 SEHNR and CDR2 FQNEAQ (reference sequence). Trimming removed 4 bases from V and 3 bases from J, with 7 bases in between. This CDR3 contains 14 residues. The CDR3 bases are TGTGCCAGCAGCTCCAGGGTCTATAATTCACCCCTCCACTTT. This gives the protein CASSSRVYNSPLHF.

There are a few counts of this clone. The rearrangement links TRBV5-4 to TRBJ1-2, with D possibly matching TRBD1 (5 bases). The CDR3 totals 14 residues. V shed 2 bases and J shed 4 bases, with 12 bases lying between them. Germline V gene lookup returns CDR1 SGHNT and CDR2 YYREEE (reference sequence). CDR3 DNA: TGTGCCAGCAGCTTTCGGCAGGGAAGCTATGGCTACACCTTC. Protein: CASSFRQGSYGYTF. Filled out from reference TRBV5-4 and TRBJ1-2, the complete variable domain reads ETGVTQSPTHLIKTRGQQVTLRCSSQSGHNTVSWYQQALGQGPQFIFQYYREEENGRGNFPPRFSGLQFPNYSSELNVNALELDDSALYLCASSFRQGSYGYTFGSGTRLTVV.

V is TRBV7-9 and J is TRBJ1-6, with 9 positions matching TRBD1. The trim removed 1 base at V and 7 bases at J, leaving 8 bases unmatched. CDR1 is SEHNR and CDR2 is FQNEAQ in the germline V gene (reference sequence). This CDR3 spans 17 amino acids. The CDR3 spells CASSLGTGEDRNSPLHF. The CDR3 bases are TGTGCCAGCAGCTTAGGGACAGGGGAAGATCGCAATTCACCCCTCCACTTT.